The 12 T cell receptor beta chains presented below share a single source sample, sequenced in a study of blood T cell repertoires in COVID-19. Generated by immunoSEQ multiplex PCR, the TCRdb table keeps only in-frame clones and is missing some. The data hold some 110,000 clones, with roughly four fifths observed a single time. The sample consisted of peripheral blood. The receptors derive from a man in his fifties with acute or convalescent COVID-19.

The chain has TRBV6-1 and TRBJ1-5, with D perhaps matching TRBD1 (5 bases). The CDR3 is 16 amino acids. Germline CDR1 and CDR2: MNHNS and SASEGT. V was shortened by 2 bases and J by 0 bases, with 11 bases between the two germline ends. The CDR3 nucleotides read TGTGCCAGCAGTGAACCCGCTGACAGTAGCAATCAGCCCCAGCATTTT. As protein: CASSEPADSSNQPQHF.

The chain has TRBV7-9 and TRBJ2-2; D gene unclear. CDR3 length: 13 residues. CDR1 and CDR2 (germline): SEHNR, FQNEAQ (reference sequence). Between the trimmed V and J ends, which lost 2 bases and 7 bases, there was a span of 8 bases. DNA of the CDR3: TGTGCCAGCAGCTTATCTAGGAGCGGGGAGCTGTTTTTT. This translates into CASSLSRSGELFF.

In this sample, this clone turned up a few times. The chain joins TRBV29-1 to TRBJ2-2, with unresolved D. CDR3 length: 14 residues. Deletions cut 4 bases from V and 0 bases from J, with 9 bases between. The germline V gene encodes CDR1 SQVTM and CDR2 ANQGSEA. In nucleotides, the CDR3 is TGCAGCGTTGGAGTAATTTCGAACACCGGGGAGCTGTTTTTT. Translated: CSVGVISNTGELFF.

This chain uses TRBV6-5 with TRBJ1-6; D is ambiguous. Germline V gives CDR1 MNHEY, CDR2 SVGAGI. The CDR3 consists of 13 residues. The V end lost 8 bases, the J end lost 5 bases, and 10 bases lay between the germline ends. CDR3 DNA: TGTGCCAGCCGGCGGGCTAATAATTCACCCCTCCACTTT. Protein sequence: CASRRANNSPLHF.

The chain uses TRBV5-1 and TRBJ1-2; 10 bases agree with TRBD1. This CDR3 is 14 amino acids long. Germline lookup yields CDR1 SGHRS and CDR2 YFSETQ. The ends lost 2 bases at V and 8 bases at J; junction bases unmatched: 6. The CDR3 sequence is CASSLQGQGQGYTF. The CDR3 DNA is TGCGCCAGCAGCTTACAGGGACAGGGGCAGGGCTACACCTTC.

This clone was recorded only once. This rearrangement joins TRBV5-1 to TRBJ2-3; 7 nucleotides line up with TRBD1. V trimming: 7 bases; J trimming: 3 bases; junction bases outside the gene matches: 11. This CDR3 is built from 15 residues. The V gene's germline CDR1 is SGHRS and CDR2 YFSETQ. Here the CDR3 DNA reads TGCGCCAGCCAATCGACCGGGACAGAAACAGATACGCAGTATTTT. Protein sequence: CASQSTGTETDTQYF.

The V call is TRBV2, the J call TRBJ1-2; a possible D gene is TRBD1 (5 bases). The V gene's germline CDR1 is SNHLY and CDR2 FYNNEI. The CDR3 runs 13 residues. V was clipped by 4 bases and J by 4 bases, with 10 bases between them. The CDR3 bases are TGTGCCAGCAGTGTCGACAGTTTCTATGGCTACACCTTC. This sequence encodes CASSVDSFYGYTF.

This clone was counted only a few times. V is TRBV6-5 and J is TRBJ2-6; D is perhaps TRBD1 (6 bases). Looked up from germline, CDR1 is MNHEY and CDR2 is SVGAGI. The CDR3 extends over 13 amino acids. V lost 7 bases and J 4 bases, leaving 8 bases between the germline ends. The CDR3 is CASTGTGANVLTF. In DNA, the CDR3 is TGTGCCAGCACCGGGACAGGGGCCAACGTCCTGACTTTC.

This clone has a single count. J is TRBJ1-4 and V is TRBV6-5, with a weak D call TRBD1 (6 bases). Germline lookup yields CDR1 MNHEY and CDR2 SVGAGI. This CDR3 comprises 16 residues. The V gene lost 0 bases and the J gene lost 8 bases, with 16 bases spanning the gap. The CDR3: CASSYSKGQLVEKLFF. The CDR3 bases are TGTGCCAGCAGTTACTCGAAGGGACAACTTGTCGAAAAACTGTTTTTT.

The rearrangement joins TRBV3-1 (or the pseudogene TRBV3-2) to TRBJ1-1, with D perhaps matching TRBD1 (5 bases). Germline CDR1 LGHDT, CDR2 YNNKEL (reference sequence). The V end lost 1 base, the J end lost 10 bases, and 10 bases lay between the germline ends. This CDR3 region has 12 residues. CDR3 nucleotides: TGTGCCAGCAGCCAAGGGGGCTGGGGAGCTTTCTTT. This codes for CASSQGGWGAFF.

The chain recombines TRBV5-1 with TRBJ1-3; 7 nucleotides line up with TRBD1. The V and J ends lost 4 bases and 2 bases, in that order; junction bases with no gene match: 9. CDR1 SGHRS and CDR2 YFSETQ come from the germline V gene. This CDR3 is 16 amino acids long. CDR3 in amino acids: CASSQGDRRAGNTIYF. The CDR3 DNA reads TGCGCCAGCAGCCAGGGGGACCGGAGAGCTGGAAACACCATATATTTT.

The chain joins TRBV5-4 to TRBJ2-7; TRBD1 might be the D (6 bases). There are 14 residues in the CDR3. Trimming took 4 bases from V and 0 from J, leaving 11 bases between them. CDR1 and CDR2 from the germline V gene are SGHNT and YYREEE (reference sequence). CDR3 bases: TGTGCCAGCAGCCAAGGGGGTAACTCCTACGAGCAGTACTTC. Amino acids: CASSQGGNSYEQYF.